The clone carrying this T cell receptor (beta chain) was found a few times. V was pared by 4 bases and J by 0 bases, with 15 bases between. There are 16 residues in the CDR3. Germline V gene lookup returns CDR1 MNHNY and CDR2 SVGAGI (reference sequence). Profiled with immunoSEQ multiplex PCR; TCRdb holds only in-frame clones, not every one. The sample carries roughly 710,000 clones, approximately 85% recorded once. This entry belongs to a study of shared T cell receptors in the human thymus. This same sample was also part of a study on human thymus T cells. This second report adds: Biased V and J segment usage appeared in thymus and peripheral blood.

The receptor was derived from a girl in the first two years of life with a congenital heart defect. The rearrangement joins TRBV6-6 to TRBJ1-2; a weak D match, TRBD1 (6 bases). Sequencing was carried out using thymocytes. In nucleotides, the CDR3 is TGTGCCAGCAGTTCCCCGGGACACCATACTAACTATGGCTACACCTTC. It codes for CASSSPGHHTNYGYTF.